These 20 T cell receptor beta chains were sequenced from one sample in a study of cytomegalovirus exposure and HLA in healthy donors. Assay used: immunoSEQ multiplex PCR; TCRdb lists only in-frame clones, some missing. This sample carries around 160,000 clones, more than 70% of them seen once, and the ten largest clones take around 3%. The source material was PBMCs. Receptors originate from a man aged 18 to 30 in good health and CMV-seronegative.

This clone appeared a few times. The genes are TRBV19 and TRBJ1-5; tentative D call: TRBD1 (6 bases). Germline CDR1 is LNHDA and CDR2 is SQIVND (reference sequence). Trimming pared 8 bases from V and 5 bases from J, leaving 16 bases between. The CDR3 runs 14 residues. For the CDR3, the DNA is TGTGCCAGTCAGAAGACAGGCCGGTATCAGCCCCAGCATTTT. Protein product: CASQKTGRYQPQHF.

V gene TRBV11-2 combines with J gene TRBJ2-5; 8 bases match TRBD2. V gave up 6 bases and J gave up 3 bases; unmatched junction bases: 9. Germline CDR1 SGHAT, CDR2 FQNNGV. This CDR3 is 15 amino acids long. CDR3: CASRPGLAKKETQYF. CDR3 bases: TGTGCCAGCAGACCAGGACTAGCTAAAAAAGAGACCCAGTACTTC.

This chain joins TRBV2 and TRBJ1-4; D is possibly TRBD1 (6 bases). There are 12 residues in the CDR3. Trimming took 6 bases from V and 8 from J, leaving 10 bases between them. Germline V gives CDR1 SNHLY, CDR2 FYNNEI. The CDR3 DNA reads as TGTGCCAGCAGGACCGACAGGGAAAAACTGTTTTTT. Protein sequence: CASRTDREKLFF.

The rearrangement links TRBV9 to TRBJ1-4, with no clear D. The CDR3 has 13 amino acids. V lost 0 bases, J lost 12 bases, and 12 bases lay in between. Per the germline V gene, CDR1 is SGDLS and CDR2 is YYNGEE. The CDR3 sequence is CASSVGTLGQLFF. The CDR3 DNA sequence: TGTGCCAGCAGCGTAGGAACACTAGGGCAACTGTTTTTT.

The genes are TRBV11-2 and TRBJ2-6; TRBD2 aligns across 7 bases. Germline CDR1 reads SGHAT; CDR2 reads FQNNGV. After removal of 7 bases from V and 2 bases from J, the junction contained 11 bases not matched to a gene. The length of the CDR3 is 17 residues. The CDR3 region is CASIYRAGRAGANVLTF. The CDR3 bases are TGTGCCAGCATATATCGAGCGGGGAGGGCTGGGGCCAACGTCCTGACTTTC.

The chain has TRBV5-6 and TRBJ1-2; D possibly corresponds to TRBD1 (5 bases). V was trimmed by 4 bases and J by 7 bases, leaving 23 bases between them. Germline assignment: CDR1 SGHDT and CDR2 YYEEEE. The CDR3 runs to 16 residues. The CDR3 here is CASSVYPGTTFFGYTF. In nucleotides, the CDR3 is TGTGCCAGCAGCGTTTACCCCGGGACTACTTTTTTTGGCTACACCTTC.

DNA for the CDR3: TGTGCCTGGAGTGAAGGTAGCGGGGGGCACCAAGAGACCCAGTACTTC. This sequence encodes CAWSEGSGGHQETQYF. This sequence joins TRBV30 and TRBJ2-5; 10 positions agree with TRBD2. After removal of 1 base from V and 0 bases from J, the junction contained 5 bases not matched to a gene. Germline V gene lookup returns CDR1 GTSNPN and CDR2 SVGIG (reference sequence). This CDR3 spans 16 amino acids.

CDR3 amino acids: CASSFGDWNGYGYTF. Written as DNA, the CDR3 is TGTGCCAGCAGCTTTGGGGACTGGAATGGTTATGGCTACACCTTC. The J gene is TRBJ1-2, the V gene TRBV7-6; possibly TRBD1 for D (5 bases). Trimming removed 3 bases from V and 5 bases from J, with 16 bases in between. The CDR3 covers 15 residues. Germline loops: CDR1 SGHVS, CDR2 FNYEAQ.

The CDR3 DNA follows: TGTGCCAGCTCCGCTCACACAGGGGCGATGGGGGAGCTGTTTTTT. Protein: CASSAHTGAMGELFF. This sequence joins TRBV2 and TRBJ2-2, with 7 positions matching TRBD1. Germline V lookup: CDR1 SNHLY, CDR2 FYNNEI. This CDR3 is built from 15 residues. J was trimmed by 8 bases and V by 8 bases; bases with no gene match: 14. The full variable domain, rest sourced from reference TRBV2 and TRBJ2-2, is EPEVTQTPSHQVTQMGQEVILRCVPISNHLYFYWYRQILGQKVEFLVSFYNNEISEKSEIFDDQFSVERPDGSNFTLKIRSTKLEDSAMYFCASSAHTGAMGELFFGEGSRLTVL.

The genes are TRBV25-1 and TRBJ1-5; 7 bases match TRBD1. Germline-derived CDR1 and CDR2 are MGHDK and SYGVNS. The length of the CDR3 is 15 residues. Germline trimming cut 1 base from V and 1 base from J; bases unmatched to any gene: 1. The CDR3 DNA reads TGTGCCAGCAGTGAATCAGGGGGAAGCAATCAGCCCCAGCATTTT. It translates to CASSESGGSNQPQHF.

The V gene is TRBV4-3, the J gene TRBJ2-7; D possibly corresponds to TRBD1 (6 bases). Looked up from germline, CDR1 is LGHNA and CDR2 is YSLEER. V dropped 3 bases and J dropped 2 bases, with 17 bases sitting between them. This CDR3 has 16 amino acids. For the CDR3, the DNA is TGCGCCAGCAGCCAGGGCCGTCTACAGGGAGCCTACGAGCAGTACTTC. Its translation: CASSQGRLQGAYEQYF.

This clone appeared a few times. V is TRBV15 and J is TRBJ2-3; D ambiguous. Trimming took 3 bases from V and 2 from J, leaving 12 bases between them. CDR3 size: 15 residues. Germline-derived CDR1 and CDR2 are LNHNV and YYDKDF (reference sequence). CDR3 sequence (DNA): TGTGCCACCAGCAGGACGCCCAGACTCACAGATACGCAGTATTTT. It encodes CATSRTPRLTDTQYF.

The rearrangement links TRBV6-5 to TRBJ2-3; 9 bases are shared with TRBD1. Germline CDR1 and CDR2: MNHEY and SVGAGI. V lost 6 bases to trimming and J lost 6 bases; unmatched junction nucleotides: 4. This CDR3 comprises 13 residues. CDR3 DNA sequence: TGTGCCAGCAGATTGACAGGGGGGGATACGCAGTATTTT. It codes for CASRLTGGDTQYF.

The V call is TRBV14, the J call TRBJ1-1; the D gene is possibly TRBD1 (6 bases). Looked up from germline, CDR1 is SGHDN and CDR2 is FVKESK. The germline V and J ends were trimmed by 3 bases and 5 bases, with 10 bases remaining between them. CDR3 size: 13 residues. The CDR3 DNA reads TGTGCCAGCAGCCAGGGGGCGAGAACTGAAGCTTTCTTT. Its protein product is CASSQGARTEAFF. Variable domain in full (rest from reference TRBV14 and TRBJ1-1): EAGVTQFPSHSVIEKGQTVTLRCDPISGHDNLYWYRRVMGKEIKFLLHFVKESKQDESGMPNNRFLAERTGGTYSTLKVQPAELEDSGVYFCASSQGARTEAFFGQGTRLTVV.

This chain connects TRBV28 to TRBJ2-1; 8 bases are shared with TRBD2. Germline V gene sequence: CDR1 MDHEN, CDR2 SYDVKM. The trim removed 5 bases at V and 7 bases at J, leaving 13 bases unmatched. The CDR3 runs 16 residues. CDR3 protein: CASSTPRTSRGNEQFF. The DNA of the CDR3 is TGTGCCAGCAGTACCCCCAGGACTAGCCGGGGGAATGAGCAGTTCTTC. Based on the CDR3 plus reference TRBV28 and TRBJ2-1, the full variable domain is DVKVTQSSRYLVKRTGEKVFLECVQDMDHENMFWYRQDPGLGLRLIYFSYDVKMKEKGDIPEGYSVSREKKERFSLILESASTNQTSMYLCASSTPRTSRGNEQFFGPGTRLTVL.

This chain connects TRBV25-1 to TRBJ2-7; 7 positions match TRBD1. The J segment lost 2 bases and the V segment lost 5 bases, leaving 12 bases of the junction unmatched. CDR1 MGHDK and CDR2 SYGVNS come from the germline V gene. This CDR3 is built from 16 residues. The CDR3 loop reads CASSTYLGTDAYEQYF. The CDR3 region has the DNA TGTGCCAGCAGTACTTATTTGGGGACAGACGCCTACGAGCAGTACTTC.

The chain is built from TRBV5-6 and TRBJ2-2; 7 nucleotides match TRBD1. Germline assignment: CDR1 SGHDT and CDR2 YYEEEE. The CDR3 extends over 16 amino acids. V lost 1 base and J lost 1; bases outside the gene matches: 4. CDR3 DNA sequence: TGTGCCAGCAGCTTGAGGGCAGGGGGGAACACCGGGGAGCTGTTTTTT. It codes for CASSLRAGGNTGELFF.

V gene TRBV28 combines with J gene TRBJ2-4; the D is unclear. V was clipped by 4 bases and J by 0 bases, with 10 bases between them. CDR1 and CDR2 (germline): MDHEN, SYDVKM. The CDR3 loop spans 15 amino acids. The CDR3 reads CASSSSALAKNIQYF. The CDR3 DNA reads TGTGCCAGCAGTTCCAGTGCCTTAGCCAAAAACATTCAGTACTTC.

CDR3 protein: CASSLLPRGGGDGYTF. CDR3 bases: TGTGCCAGCAGTTTACTTCCCCGAGGGGGAGGGGACGGCTACACCTTC. This chain uses TRBV28 with TRBJ1-2, with D possibly matching TRBD1 (6 bases). Germline CDR1 reads MDHEN; CDR2 reads SYDVKM. This CDR3 region has 16 residues. With 2 bases removed from V and 8 bases from J, the gap between germline ends came to 21 bases.

The rearrangement uses TRBV7-2 and TRBJ1-5; D perhaps matches TRBD1 (5 bases). The CDR3 contains 16 residues. With 3 bases removed from V and 3 bases from J, the gap between germline ends came to 15 bases. Germline CDR1 is SGHTA and CDR2 is FQGNSA. The CDR3 loop reads CASSFSSPDNNQPQHF. The CDR3 coding sequence is TGTGCCAGCAGCTTCTCTAGTCCGGACAACAATCAGCCCCAGCATTTT.